This T cell receptor beta chain derives from a study of shared clonotypes between healthy human individuals. Execution of the assay was at deep level. Among the unsorted PBMC samples, replicate PCRs used approximately 270 ng DNA, roughly 30,000 T cell genomes. Sequencing used immunoSEQ multiplex PCR; TCRdb keeps in-frame clones, though not all of them. Of about 490,000 clones in the sample, almost 80% were seen once. The CDR3 totals 15 residues. Germline V gene sequence: CDR1 MNHNY, CDR2 SVGAGI (reference sequence). The junction had 8 bases not matched to a gene; V was cut back by 6 bases and J by 7 bases. Donors were healthy HIV-negative adults without recent acute infections or vaccinations. For unsorted samples, genomic DNA was extracted from 94 million or so PBMCs.

Sequenced material: PBMCs. The chain links TRBV6-6 to TRBJ2-2, with 10 bases fitting TRBD2. This TCR was recovered from a woman in her thirties or forties in good health. Some clones in this sample may be carry-over from other donors' samples. The CDR3 region is CASRPGLALSGELFF. CDR3 bases: TGTGCCAGCAGACCGGGACTAGCGTTGAGCGGGGAGCTGTTTTTT.